This TCR beta chain is drawn from a study of shared clonotypes between healthy human individuals. Study-wide points: Read depth was anticipated to influence clonotype sharing among donors.

Everyone who donated was a Caucasian adult who lived in Nashville, Tennessee. Unsorted samples drew genomic DNA from tens of millions of PBMCs. How the authors handled the data: Filtering differed because ImmunoSEQ produced junction-only sequences that carried no quality scores. The data were produced by immunoSEQ multiplex PCR, yet TCRdb's version contains in-frame clones alone and is incomplete. Clone size and the V and J calls come from that table; the DNA yielded D and trimming. The table shows 450,000 to 550,000 clones, with more than 65% occurring only once. To note about this clone: Its antigen is not known.

Germline CDR1 reads SGHNT; CDR2 reads YENEEA. V was cut by 5 bases and J by 5 bases, with 16 bases left in between. The CDR3 covers 15 residues. The chain has TRBV11-3 and TRBJ2-1; D possibly corresponds to TRBD1 (6 bases). This receptor was obtained from a woman aged 40 to 55 in good health. Some clones in this sample may be carry-over from other donors' samples. The sample comprised PBMCs. CDR3 residues: CASSPQGQLNNEQFF. The CDR3 DNA reads as TGTGCCAGCAGCCCCCAAGGACAGTTGAACAATGAGCAGTTCTTC.